Below, 25 T cell receptor beta chains from the same sample are listed, as sequenced in a study of blood T cell repertoires in COVID-19. TCRdb's table, derived via immunoSEQ multiplex PCR, lists solely in-frame clones and lacks some. Among 140,000 to 150,000 clones listed, more than 85% were seen once. Sequencing used peripheral blood. The receptors originated from a man between 60 and 75 years old with active or convalescent COVID-19.

The chain combines TRBV6-2 or TRBV6-3 with TRBJ2-3, with 7 positions matching TRBD2. Unmatched junction bases numbered 8, after V lost 0 bases and J lost 11 bases. Germline V gene sequence: CDR1 MNHEY, CDR2 SVGEGT. The CDR3 consists of 14 residues. The CDR3 reads CASSYSKTSTVQYF. The CDR3 nucleotides are TGTGCCAGCAGTTACTCGAAGACTAGCACCGTGCAGTATTTT.

The chain has TRBV10-3 and TRBJ2-1, with D possibly being TRBD2 (6 bases). The length of the CDR3 is 14 residues. From germline, CDR1 is ENHRY and CDR2 SYGVKD. V lost 2 bases and J lost 9, with 14 bases in between. The CDR3 bases are TGTGCCATCAGTGAGGGGGGGAGTAATAGTGAGCAGTTCTTC. As protein: CAISEGGSNSEQFF.

This sequence joins TRBV7-2 and TRBJ1-1; D gene unclear. Deletions cut 0 bases from V and 6 bases from J, with 14 bases between. Germline CDR1 is SGHTA and CDR2 is FQGNSA. The CDR3 loop spans 15 amino acids. The CDR3, as DNA: TGTGCCAGCAGCTTAGCGCCCGGGCTCGGGGCTGAAGCTTTCTTT. It specifies CASSLAPGLGAEAFF.

This clone was seen a few times. The gene calls are TRBV18 and TRBJ2-2; 9 bases align to TRBD2. CDR1 and CDR2 (germline): KGHSH, LQKENI. The CDR3 runs to 14 residues. J gave up 5 bases and V 3 bases, and 1 base lay outside the gene matches. The CDR3 DNA is TGTGCCAGCTCACCGCTAGCGGGAACCGGGGAGCTGTTTTTT. Protein product: CASSPLAGTGELFF.

V gene TRBV9 combines with J gene TRBJ1-5, with TRBD1 matching 7 bases. V lost 0 bases and J lost 2; bases outside the gene matches: 5. The length of the CDR3 is 16 residues. The germline CDR1 and CDR2 sequences are SGDLS and YYNGEE. Here the CDR3 reads CASSVEGGKGNQPQHF. CDR3 coding DNA: TGTGCCAGCAGCGTAGAAGGGGGCAAGGGCAATCAGCCCCAGCATTTT.

The chain is built from TRBV5-1 and TRBJ1-4; D unresolved. Germline V gene data show CDR1 as SGHRS and CDR2 as YFSETQ. V dropped 0 bases and J dropped 8 bases, with 8 bases sitting between them. This CDR3 is 13 amino acids long. CDR3 sequence: CASSLVLGEKLFF. The CDR3 nucleotides are TGCGCCAGCAGCTTGGTTCTCGGGGAAAAACTGTTTTTT.

The chain carries TRBV7-9 and TRBJ2-1; 7 bases line up with TRBD2. Germline trimming cut 1 base from V and 4 bases from J; bases unmatched to any gene: 1. The germline CDR1 and CDR2 sequences are SEHNR and FQNEAQ (reference sequence). This CDR3 contains 14 residues. The CDR3 here is CASSLGGSYNEQFF. CDR3 nucleotides: TGTGCCAGCAGCTTAGGCGGGAGTTACAATGAGCAGTTCTTC.

The chain combines TRBV11-2 with TRBJ2-3, with 7 nucleotides matching TRBD2. Germline V gene sequence: CDR1 SGHAT, CDR2 FQNNGV. V gave up 3 bases and J gave up 1 base; unmatched junction bases: 7. The CDR3 totals 16 residues. Here the CDR3 DNA reads TGTGCCAGCAGCTTTCGCGGGGGTCGAGGCACAGATACGCAGTATTTT. Amino acids: CASSFRGGRGTDTQYF.

This chain joins TRBV6-4 and TRBJ2-1, with 7 bases lining up with TRBD2. The CDR3 is 16 residues long. The V gene's germline CDR1 is MRHNA and CDR2 SNTAGT. The junction had 13 bases not matched to a gene; V was cut back by 6 bases and J by 5 bases. The CDR3 region is CASSAFAGDADNEQFF. The CDR3, as DNA: TGTGCCAGCAGCGCTTTCGCGGGAGATGCGGACAATGAGCAGTTCTTC.

The chain recombines TRBV6-2 or TRBV6-3 with TRBJ2-7, with TRBD1 matching 8 bases. The V gene's germline CDR1 is MNHEY and CDR2 SVGEGT. The CDR3 totals 16 residues. Trimming at V came to 2 bases and at J to 3 bases, leaving 9 bases not matched to a gene. The CDR3 DNA reads as TGTGCCAGCAGTTACGCGCCGGACAGGGCAAGCTACGAGCAGTACTTC. Translating it yields CASSYAPDRASYEQYF.

This chain joins TRBV11-1 and TRBJ2-1; unclear D gene. The ends were cut back, 5 bases at V and 15 bases at J, with 17 bases in the middle. The CDR3 runs 12 residues. Looked up from germline, CDR1 is SGHAT and CDR2 is FQDESV (reference sequence). The CDR3 coding sequence is TGTGCCAGCAGCCGAGAGCCGGGTTGGTCGTTCTTC. This gives the protein CASSREPGWSFF.

The chain employs TRBV28 and TRBJ1-1; D possibly corresponds to TRBD1 (6 bases). Trimming took 7 bases from V and 4 from J, leaving 19 bases between them. Germline loops: CDR1 MDHEN, CDR2 SYDVKM. The CDR3 spans 15 residues. The DNA for the CDR3 is TGTGCCAGCACCCCGTCGGGGGGCGCCGCCACTGAAGCTTTCTTT. Protein sequence: CASTPSGGAATEAFF.

The chain carries TRBV4-3 and TRBJ2-1; possibly TRBD2 for D (6 bases). Looked up from germline, CDR1 is LGHNA and CDR2 is YSLEER. The CDR3 loop spans 19 amino acids. Trimming removed 1 base from V and 8 bases from J, with 27 bases in between. The CDR3 loop reads CASSQGRGRAALPQHEQFF. The CDR3, as DNA: TGCGCCAGCAGCCAAGGGCGGGGTAGGGCGGCCCTCCCTCAACATGAGCAGTTCTTC.

V usage is TRBV7-6 and J usage is TRBJ2-3; tentative D call: TRBD2 (6 bases). CDR3 length: 15 residues. Trimming shortened V by 1 base and J by 6 bases, and 14 bases separated the two germline ends. Germline CDR1 and CDR2: SGHVS and FNYEAQ. CDR3 coding DNA: TGTGCCAGCAGCTTAGGCGGGGCTCTGAGGGATACGCAGTATTTT. Its translation is CASSLGGALRDTQYF.

This chain uses TRBV3-1 (or the pseudogene TRBV3-2) with TRBJ2-1, with 7 bases aligning to TRBD2. The trim removed 3 bases at V and 14 bases at J, leaving 10 bases unmatched. The CDR3 has 13 residues. The V gene's germline CDR1 is LGHDT and CDR2 YNNKEL (reference sequence). CDR3 bases: TGTGCCAGCAGCCATGAAGCGGGGACCGCTGAGTTCTTC. This gives the protein CASSHEAGTAEFF.

This clone was detected only once. This rearrangement joins TRBV14 to TRBJ2-7, with a possible D match to TRBD1 (6 bases). The germline V and J ends were trimmed by 2 bases and 4 bases, with 24 bases remaining between them. CDR1 and CDR2 from the germline V gene are SGHDN and FVKESK. This CDR3 is built from 18 residues. This CDR3 reads CASSQKPTSGVRVYEQYF. The CDR3, as DNA: TGTGCCAGCAGCCAAAAGCCGACCTCAGGGGTTCGAGTTTACGAGCAGTACTTC.

The chain couples TRBV6-4 to TRBJ2-3; 8 bases line up with TRBD1. CDR1 MRHNA and CDR2 SNTAGT come from the germline V gene. V was clipped by 0 bases and J by 4 bases; unmatched bases: 0. This CDR3 region has 14 residues. As DNA, the CDR3 is TGTGCCAGCAGTGACTCGACAGGGGCAGATACGCAGTATTTT. Translating gives CASSDSTGADTQYF.

This chain uses TRBV6-4 with TRBJ2-7; weak D call: TRBD2 (6 bases). The germline gives CDR1 MRHNA, CDR2 SNTAGT. There are 16 residues in the CDR3. Trimming left V 2 bases short and J 0 bases short, with 14 bases between. The CDR3 DNA sequence: TGTGCCAGCAGTGACACGGCAGGGAGGAGCTCCTACGAGCAGTACTTC. It codes for CASSDTAGRSSYEQYF.

The chain couples TRBV5-1 to TRBJ2-1; D perhaps matches TRBD2 (6 bases). Germline V gene sequence: CDR1 SGHRS, CDR2 YFSETQ. The length of the CDR3 is 16 residues. Trimming took off 7 bases at V and 8 bases at J, with 25 bases between the two ends. The CDR3: CASATQGSSGGDEQFF. For the CDR3, the DNA is TGCGCCAGCGCGACTCAAGGCTCCAGCGGAGGGGATGAGCAGTTCTTC. Looking up the rest from reference TRBV5-1 and TRBJ2-1 gives the full variable domain: KAGVTQTPRYLIKTRGQQVTLSCSPISGHRSVSWYQQTPGQGLQFLFEYFSETQRNKGNFPGRFSGRQFSNSRSEMNVSTLELGDSALYLCASATQGSSGGDEQFFGPGTRLTVL.

This chain connects TRBV4-2 to TRBJ2-7, with 9 bases aligning to TRBD2. The CDR3 length is 15 residues. With V trimmed by 1 base and J by 5 bases, 6 bases remained unmatched. CDR1 and CDR2 from the germline V gene are LGHNA and YNFKEQ. CDR3 residues: CASSQGTSGRDEQYF. In DNA, the CDR3 is TGTGCCAGCAGCCAAGGAACTAGCGGGCGGGACGAGCAGTACTTC.

This chain connects TRBV6-1 to TRBJ1-4; 8 nucleotides align to TRBD1. Germline V gene data show CDR1 as MNHNS and CDR2 as SASEGT. V shed 3 bases and J 4 bases; nucleotides not matched to a gene: 7. The CDR3 length is 16 residues. The CDR3 bases are TGTGCCAGCAGTGACAGAACAGGGGGATATAATGAAAAACTGTTTTTT. This encodes CASSDRTGGYNEKLFF.

This chain uses TRBV5-1 with TRBJ2-3; 13 bases are shared with TRBD2. Germline loops: CDR1 SGHRS, CDR2 YFSETQ. The CDR3 is made up of 18 amino acids. The V segment lost 4 bases and the J segment 0 bases; nucleotides outside the gene matches: 8. CDR3 protein: CASSPGLAGRSSTDTQYF. The CDR3 coding sequence is TGCGCCAGCAGCCCGGGACTAGCGGGGCGCTCTAGCACAGATACGCAGTATTTT.

This sequence joins TRBV6-2 or TRBV6-3 and TRBJ1-4, with D unresolved. This CDR3 spans 17 amino acids. CDR1 is MNHEY, CDR2 SVGEGT, per germline. V lost 4 bases to trimming and J lost 8 bases, with 23 bases between them. The CDR3 here is CASSSHGSSEIWEKLFF. DNA of the CDR3: TGTGCCAGCAGTTCCCATGGCTCGTCGGAGATCTGGGAAAAACTGTTTTTT.

J is TRBJ1-1 and V is TRBV5-1, with 10 positions matching TRBD1. Per germline, CDR1 SGHRS and CDR2 YFSETQ. J was trimmed by 3 bases and V by 3 bases; bases with no gene match: 8. There are 16 residues in the CDR3. The CDR3 is CASSWGTGALHTEAFF. The CDR3 DNA is TGCGCCAGCAGCTGGGGGACAGGGGCGTTGCACACTGAAGCTTTCTTT.

The CDR3, as DNA: TGTGCCAGCAGCTTGGGCGGGAACTATGGCTACACCTTC. It specifies CASSLGGNYGYTF. The rearrangement uses TRBV5-6 and TRBJ1-2; D not resolved. Germline V CDR1 and CDR2: SGHDT, YYEEEE. This CDR3 region has 13 residues. Trimming stripped 0 bases from V and 2 bases from J, with 5 bases between.